The clone carrying this T cell receptor (beta chain) was found many times. Trimming stripped 4 bases from V and 10 bases from J, with 22 bases between. From germline, CDR1 is SGHDN and CDR2 FVKESK. The CDR3 loop spans 15 amino acids. The entry originates in a study of molecular identifiers for immune sequencing clone quantification. In TCRdb, the PCR reads were re-called with MiXCR into one record per CDR3 protein. The repertoire holds 65,000 to 70,000 distinct CDR3 sequences, with 15% to 20% as singletons. Input material: naive CD8+ T cells from blood, with Jurkat cell RNA spiked in. Subset of the sample: FACS-sorted CD8+CD4-CCR7+CD45RA+ naive T cells. The chain carries TRBV14 and TRBJ2-5; the D gene could be TRBD1 or TRBD2 (6 bases each). This receptor was obtained from a human donor in good health. Some libraries in this study had Jurkat cell RNA spiked in. The CDR3 nucleotides are TGTGCCAGCAGCCCCTTCGTGGGGGGCAATGGTGGCCAGTACTTC. This codes for CASSPFVGGNGGQYF.